This TCR beta chain was captured by sequencing in a study of T cell repertoires in cytomegalovirus infection. At the level of the study: Evidence of both CMV infection and a matching HLA type came from public TCR beta signatures.

The CDR3 has 14 residues. Germline loops: CDR1 DFQATT, CDR2 SNEGSKA (reference sequence). V was pared by 6 bases and J by 3 bases, with 7 bases of the junction left unmatched. TCRdb reprocessed the reads via MiXCR and lists one record per CDR3 protein. The sample consists of about 360,000 distinct CDR3 sequences, around 18% of them appearing once. Input material: PBMCs. The V gene is TRBV20-1, the J gene TRBJ2-7; 11 bases line up with TRBD1. The receptor comes from a human donor in good health (CMV status not recorded). Some clones in this sample may be carry-over from other donors' samples. CDR3 sequence reads: CSAGTGGRVYEQYF. The CDR3, as DNA: TGCAGTGCAGGGACAGGGGGTAGGGTCTACGAGCAGTACTTC.